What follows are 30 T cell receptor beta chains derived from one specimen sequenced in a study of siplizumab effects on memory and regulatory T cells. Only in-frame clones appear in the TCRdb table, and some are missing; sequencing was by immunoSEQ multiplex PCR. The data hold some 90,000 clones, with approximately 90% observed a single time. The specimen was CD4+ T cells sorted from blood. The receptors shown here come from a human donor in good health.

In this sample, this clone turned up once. Here the CDR3 DNA reads TGTGCCAGCTCACCACCGTTCGGGGGCGCTGGGGCCAACGTCCTGACTTTC. It codes for CASSPPFGGAGANVLTF. The chain uses TRBV18 and TRBJ2-6, with D possibly being TRBD1 or TRBD2 (6 bases each). Trimming removed 0 bases from V and 2 bases from J, with 11 bases in between. In germline, CDR1 is KGHSH, CDR2 LQKENI. The length of the CDR3 is 17 residues.

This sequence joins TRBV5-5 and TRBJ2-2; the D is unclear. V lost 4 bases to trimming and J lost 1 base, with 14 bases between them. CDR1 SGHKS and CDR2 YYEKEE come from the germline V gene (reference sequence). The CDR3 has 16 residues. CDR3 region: CASSRTLNQNTGELFF. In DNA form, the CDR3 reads TGTGCCAGCAGCAGGACCCTAAACCAGAACACCGGGGAGCTGTTTTTT.

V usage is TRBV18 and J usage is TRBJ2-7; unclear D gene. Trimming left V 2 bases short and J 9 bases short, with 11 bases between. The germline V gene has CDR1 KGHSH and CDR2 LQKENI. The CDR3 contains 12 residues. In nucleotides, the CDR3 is TGTGCCAGCTCACCAACCGGGCTGGGGCAGTACTTC. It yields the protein CASSPTGLGQYF.

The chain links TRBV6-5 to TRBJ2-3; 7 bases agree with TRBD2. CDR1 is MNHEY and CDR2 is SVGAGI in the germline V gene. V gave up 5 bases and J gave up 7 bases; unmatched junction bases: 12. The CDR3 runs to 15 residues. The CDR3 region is CASSGGRDRSYTQYF. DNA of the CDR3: TGTGCCAGCAGTGGGGGGAGGGATCGGAGCTATACGCAGTATTTT.

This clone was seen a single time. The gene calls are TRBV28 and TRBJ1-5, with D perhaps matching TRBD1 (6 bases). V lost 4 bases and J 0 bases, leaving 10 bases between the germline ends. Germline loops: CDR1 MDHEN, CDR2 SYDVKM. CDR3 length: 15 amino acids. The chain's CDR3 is CASSWAGASNQPQHF. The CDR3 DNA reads TGTGCCAGCAGTTGGGCGGGGGCTAGCAATCAGCCCCAGCATTTT. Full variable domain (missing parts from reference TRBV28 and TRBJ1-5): DVKVTQSSRYLVKRTGEKVFLECVQDMDHENMFWYRQDPGLGLRLIYFSYDVKMKEKGDIPEGYSVSREKKERFSLILESASTNQTSMYLCASSWAGASNQPQHFGDGTRLSIL.

DNA of the CDR3: TGTGCCAGCAGCGTAATAGCGGGAGGGGAAGAGACCCAGTACTTC. Translating gives CASSVIAGGEETQYF. This chain joins TRBV9 and TRBJ2-5; TRBD2 agrees at 11 bases. CDR3 length: 15 amino acids. V trimming: 1 base; J trimming: 3 bases; junction bases outside the gene matches: 2. The germline V gene has CDR1 SGDLS and CDR2 YYNGEE. Full variable domain (missing parts from reference TRBV9 and TRBJ2-5): DSGVTQTPKHLITATGQRVTLRCSPRSGDLSVYWYQQSLDQGLQFLIQYYNGEERAKGNILERFSAQQFPDLHSELNLSSLELGDSALYFCASSVIAGGEETQYFGPGTRLLVL.

The CDR3 DNA follows: TGTGCCAGCAGCCCGGGGACTAGCGGGAGGGCCACCAAAAACATTCAGTACTTC. Its protein is CASSPGTSGRATKNIQYF. The rearrangement uses TRBV13 and TRBJ2-4; 16 nucleotides line up with TRBD2. Per the germline V gene, CDR1 is PRHDT and CDR2 is FYEKMQ (reference sequence). Trimming at V came to 5 bases and at J to 2 bases, leaving 6 bases not matched to a gene. There are 18 residues in the CDR3.

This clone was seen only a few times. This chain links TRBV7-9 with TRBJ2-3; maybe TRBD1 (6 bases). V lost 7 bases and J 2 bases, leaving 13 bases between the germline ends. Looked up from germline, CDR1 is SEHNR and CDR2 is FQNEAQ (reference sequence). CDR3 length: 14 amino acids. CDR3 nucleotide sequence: TGTGCCAGCACCCAAGGGGGAGCCACAGATACGCAGTATTTT. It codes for CASTQGGATDTQYF. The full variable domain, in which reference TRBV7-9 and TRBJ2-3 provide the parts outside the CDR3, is DTGVSQNPRHKITKRGQNVTFRCDPISEHNRLYWYRQTLGQGPEFLTYFQNEAQLEKSRLLSDRFSAERPKGSFSTLEIQRTEQGDSAMYLCASTQGGATDTQYFGPGTRLTVL.

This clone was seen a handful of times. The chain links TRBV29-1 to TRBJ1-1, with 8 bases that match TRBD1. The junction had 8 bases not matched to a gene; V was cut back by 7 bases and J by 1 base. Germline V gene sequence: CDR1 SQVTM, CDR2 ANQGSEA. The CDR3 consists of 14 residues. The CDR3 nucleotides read TGCAGCGCAGGACAGGGAAGTAGGAACACTGAAGCTTTCTTT. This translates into CSAGQGSRNTEAFF. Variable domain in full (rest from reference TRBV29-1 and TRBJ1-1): SAVISQKPSRDICQRGTSLTIQCQVDSQVTMMFWYRQQPGQSLTLIATANQGSEATYESGFVIDKFPISRPNLTFSTLTVSNMSPEDSSIYLCSAGQGSRNTEAFFGQGTRLTVV.

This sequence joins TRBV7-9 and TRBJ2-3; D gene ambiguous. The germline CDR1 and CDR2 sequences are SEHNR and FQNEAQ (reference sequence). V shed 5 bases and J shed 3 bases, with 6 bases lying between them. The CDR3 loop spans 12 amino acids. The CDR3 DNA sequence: TGTGCCAGCAGCCCGCAAACAGATACGCAGTATTTT. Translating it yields CASSPQTDTQYF.

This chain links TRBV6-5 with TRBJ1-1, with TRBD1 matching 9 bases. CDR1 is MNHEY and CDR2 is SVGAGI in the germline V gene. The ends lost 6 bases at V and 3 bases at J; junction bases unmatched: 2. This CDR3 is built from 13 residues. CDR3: CASSRDRDTEAFF. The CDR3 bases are TGTGCCAGCAGCCGGGACAGGGACACTGAAGCTTTCTTT.

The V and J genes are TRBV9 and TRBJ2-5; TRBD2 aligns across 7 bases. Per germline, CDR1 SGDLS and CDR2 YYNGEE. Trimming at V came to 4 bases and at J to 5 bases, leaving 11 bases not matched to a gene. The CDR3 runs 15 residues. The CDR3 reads CASSPTPGGVETQYF. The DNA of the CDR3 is TGTGCCAGCAGCCCAACCCCGGGAGGAGTGGAGACCCAGTACTTC.

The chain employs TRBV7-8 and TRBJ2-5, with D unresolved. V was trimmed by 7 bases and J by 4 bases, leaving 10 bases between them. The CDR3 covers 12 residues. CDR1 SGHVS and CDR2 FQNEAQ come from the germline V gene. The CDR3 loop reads CASIAASETQYF. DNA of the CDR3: TGTGCCAGCATCGCGGCCTCAGAGACCCAGTACTTC.

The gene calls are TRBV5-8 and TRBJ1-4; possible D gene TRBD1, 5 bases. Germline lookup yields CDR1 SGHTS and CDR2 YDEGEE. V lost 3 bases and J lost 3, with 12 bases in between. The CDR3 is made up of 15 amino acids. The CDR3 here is CASSWDDWANEKLFF. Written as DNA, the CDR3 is TGTGCCAGCAGCTGGGACGACTGGGCTAATGAAAAACTGTTTTTT.

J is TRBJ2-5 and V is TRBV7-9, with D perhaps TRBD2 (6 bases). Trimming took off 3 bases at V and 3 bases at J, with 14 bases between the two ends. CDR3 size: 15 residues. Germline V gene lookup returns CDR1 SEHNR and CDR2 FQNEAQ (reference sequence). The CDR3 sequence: CASSFWRTGEETQYF. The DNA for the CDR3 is TGTGCCAGCAGCTTCTGGAGGACGGGAGAAGAGACCCAGTACTTC.

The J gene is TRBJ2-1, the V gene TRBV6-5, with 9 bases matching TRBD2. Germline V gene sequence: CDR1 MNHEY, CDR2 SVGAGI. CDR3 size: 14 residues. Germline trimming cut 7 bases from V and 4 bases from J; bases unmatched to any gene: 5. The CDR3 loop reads CASTGGRDYNEQFF. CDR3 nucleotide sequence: TGTGCCAGCACTGGCGGGAGGGATTACAATGAGCAGTTCTTC.

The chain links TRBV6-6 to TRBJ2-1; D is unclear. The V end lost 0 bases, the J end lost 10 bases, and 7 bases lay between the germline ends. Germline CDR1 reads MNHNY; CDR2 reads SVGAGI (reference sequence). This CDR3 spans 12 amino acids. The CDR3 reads CASSYSLGEQFF. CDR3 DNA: TGTGCCAGCAGTTACTCCCTCGGGGAGCAGTTCTTC.

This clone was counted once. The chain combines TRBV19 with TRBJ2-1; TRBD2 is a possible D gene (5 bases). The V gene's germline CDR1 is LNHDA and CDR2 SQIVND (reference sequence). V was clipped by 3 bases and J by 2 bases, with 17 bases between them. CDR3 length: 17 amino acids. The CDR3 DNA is TGTGCCAGTAGTATGACTAAGAGAAGCGGTACCTACAATGAGCAGTTCTTC. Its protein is CASSMTKRSGTYNEQFF.

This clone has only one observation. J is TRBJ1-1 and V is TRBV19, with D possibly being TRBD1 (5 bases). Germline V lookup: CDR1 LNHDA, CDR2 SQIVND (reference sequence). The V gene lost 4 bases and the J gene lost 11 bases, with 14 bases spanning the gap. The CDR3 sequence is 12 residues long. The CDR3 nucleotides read TGTGCCAGTAGTAACAGGACTCTGAGGGCTTTCTTT. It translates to CASSNRTLRAFF.

The CDR3 nucleotides are TGTGCCAGCAGTAAAGGGGTTTTCACAGATACGCAGTATTTT. This encodes CASSKGVFTDTQYF. V and J are TRBV7-2 and TRBJ2-3; TRBD1 might be the D (5 bases). CDR1 and CDR2 from the germline V gene are SGHTA and FQGNSA. V gave up 6 bases and J gave up 2 bases, with 12 bases separating them. The CDR3 spans 14 residues.

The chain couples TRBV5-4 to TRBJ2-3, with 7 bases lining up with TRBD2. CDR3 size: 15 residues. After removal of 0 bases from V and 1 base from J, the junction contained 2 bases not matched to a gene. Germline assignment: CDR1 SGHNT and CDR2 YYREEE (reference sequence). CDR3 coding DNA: TGTGCCAGCAGCTTGGGACTAGCTGGCACAGATACGCAGTATTTT. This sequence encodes CASSLGLAGTDTQYF.

The CDR3 DNA follows: TGCAGCGTAGGGGATAGCGGGATGAGTGAGCAGTTCTTC. This encodes CSVGDSGMSEQFF. This chain connects TRBV29-1 to TRBJ2-1; 8 bases agree with TRBD2. Germline V gene data show CDR1 as SQVTM and CDR2 as ANQGSEA. There are 13 residues in the CDR3. V lost 6 bases to trimming and J lost 9 bases; unmatched junction nucleotides: 10.

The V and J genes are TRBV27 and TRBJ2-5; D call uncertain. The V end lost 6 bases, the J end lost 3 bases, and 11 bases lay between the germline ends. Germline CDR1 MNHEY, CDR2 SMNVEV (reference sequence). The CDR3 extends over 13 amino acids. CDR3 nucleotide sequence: TGTGCCAGCAGGCGGCGGCCTGAAGAGACCCAGTACTTC. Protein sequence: CASRRRPEETQYF.

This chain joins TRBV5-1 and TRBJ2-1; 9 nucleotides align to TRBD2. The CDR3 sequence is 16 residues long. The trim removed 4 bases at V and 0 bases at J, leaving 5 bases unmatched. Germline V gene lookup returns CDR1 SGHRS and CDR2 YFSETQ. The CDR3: CASSPLSGSSYNEQFF. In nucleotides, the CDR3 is TGCGCCAGCAGCCCCCTTAGCGGGAGCTCCTACAATGAGCAGTTCTTC.

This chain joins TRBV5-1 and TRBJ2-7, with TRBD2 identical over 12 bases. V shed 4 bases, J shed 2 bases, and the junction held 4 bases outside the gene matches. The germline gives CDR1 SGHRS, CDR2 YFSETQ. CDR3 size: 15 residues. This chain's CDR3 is CASSLTSGSPYEQYF. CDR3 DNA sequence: TGCGCCAGCAGCCTGACTAGCGGGAGTCCCTACGAGCAGTACTTC.

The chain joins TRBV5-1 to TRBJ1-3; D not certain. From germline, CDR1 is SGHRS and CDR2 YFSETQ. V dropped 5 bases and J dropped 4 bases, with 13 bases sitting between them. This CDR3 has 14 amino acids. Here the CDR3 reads CASRVQEEGNTIYF. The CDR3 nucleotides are TGCGCCAGCAGAGTCCAGGAGGAGGGAAACACCATATATTTT.

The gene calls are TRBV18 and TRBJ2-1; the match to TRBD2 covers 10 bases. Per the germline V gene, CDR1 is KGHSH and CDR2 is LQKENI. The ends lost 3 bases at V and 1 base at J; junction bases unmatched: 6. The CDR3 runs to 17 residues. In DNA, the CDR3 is TGTGCCAGCTCACCGGTTCCTAGCGGGAGTTCCTACAATGAGCAGTTCTTC. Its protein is CASSPVPSGSSYNEQFF.

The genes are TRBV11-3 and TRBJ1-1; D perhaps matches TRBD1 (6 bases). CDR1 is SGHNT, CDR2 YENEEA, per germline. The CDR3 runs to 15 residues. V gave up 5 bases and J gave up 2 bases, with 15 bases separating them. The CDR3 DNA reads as TGTGCCAGCAGCGCAGGGGATATAAGAAACACTGAAGCTTTCTTT. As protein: CASSAGDIRNTEAFF. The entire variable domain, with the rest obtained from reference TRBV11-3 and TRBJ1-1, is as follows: EAGVVQSPRYKIIEKKQPVAFWCNPISGHNTLYWYLQNLGQGPELLIRYENEEAVDDSQLPKDRFSAERLKGVDSTLKIQPAELGDSAVYLCASSAGDIRNTEAFFGQGTRLTVV.

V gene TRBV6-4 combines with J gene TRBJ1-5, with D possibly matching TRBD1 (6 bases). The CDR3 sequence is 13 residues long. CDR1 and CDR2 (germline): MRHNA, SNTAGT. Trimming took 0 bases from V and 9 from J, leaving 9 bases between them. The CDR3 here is CASSDSRGAPQHF. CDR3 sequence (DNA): TGTGCCAGCAGTGACTCGAGGGGGGCGCCCCAGCATTTT.

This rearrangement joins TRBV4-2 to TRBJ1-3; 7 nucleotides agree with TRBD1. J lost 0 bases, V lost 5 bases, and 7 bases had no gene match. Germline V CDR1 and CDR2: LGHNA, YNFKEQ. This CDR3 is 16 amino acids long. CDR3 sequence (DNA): TGTGCCAGCAGCTCCCGGGACAGTCTCTCTGGAAACACCATATATTTT. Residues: CASSSRDSLSGNTIYF.